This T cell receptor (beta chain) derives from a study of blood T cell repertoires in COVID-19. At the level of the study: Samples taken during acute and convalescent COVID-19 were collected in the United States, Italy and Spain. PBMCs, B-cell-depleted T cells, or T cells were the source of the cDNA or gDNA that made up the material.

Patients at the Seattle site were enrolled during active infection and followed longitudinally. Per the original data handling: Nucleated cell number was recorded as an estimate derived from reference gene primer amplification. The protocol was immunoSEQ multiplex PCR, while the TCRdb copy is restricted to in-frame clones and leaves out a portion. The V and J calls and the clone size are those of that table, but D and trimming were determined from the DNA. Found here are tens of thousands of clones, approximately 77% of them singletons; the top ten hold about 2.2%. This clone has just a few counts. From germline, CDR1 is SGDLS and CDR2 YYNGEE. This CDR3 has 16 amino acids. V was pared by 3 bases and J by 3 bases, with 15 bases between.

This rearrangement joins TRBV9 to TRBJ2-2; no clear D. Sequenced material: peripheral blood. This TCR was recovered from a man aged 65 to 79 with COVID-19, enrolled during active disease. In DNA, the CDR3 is TGTGCCAGCAGCGCGCAAGCCCTAGGATACACCGGGGAGCTGTTTTTT. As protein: CASSAQALGYTGELFF.